A selection of T cell receptor beta chains follows, all from one sample in a study of Ad26.COV2.S vaccination and SARS-CoV-2 variants. Repertoires were generated with immunoSEQ multiplex PCR, while TCRdb's copy carries only in-frame clones and drops some. The sample has approximately 480,000 clones, approximately 88% seen once. Sequencing used peripheral blood, obtained in a trial of Ad26.COV2.S vaccine versus placebo. The receptors stem from a person between 18 and 65 years old who received the Ad26.COV2.S COVID-19 vaccine or a placebo. CDR3s include the opening cysteine and the closing phenylalanine or tryptophan. Fields, in order: V gene, J gene, D gene, clone size, CDR3 DNA, CDR3 protein. The D gene is left open where the match is weak. Rows may omit the clone size; those that give it use once, few, many or a size class.

v_gene: TRBV13; j_gene: TRBJ2-7; d_gene: TRBD2; abundance: NA; CDR3nt: TGTGCCAGCAGCCCCTCTATAGCGGGCCTCTCCTACGAGCAGTACTTC; CDR3aa: CASSPSIAGLSYEQYF
v_gene: TRBV19; j_gene: TRBJ1-5; d_gene: NA; abundance: NA; CDR3nt: TGTGCCAGTACCCTATCGGTTGGCAATCAGCCCCAGCATTTT; CDR3aa: CASTLSVGNQPQHF
v_gene: TRBV6-5; j_gene: TRBJ2-1; d_gene: NA; abundance: NA; CDR3nt: TGTGCCAGCAGCCTAGCGCAGAACAATGAGCAGTTCTTC; CDR3aa: CASSLAQNNEQFF
v_gene: TRBV6-1; j_gene: TRBJ1-1; d_gene: NA; abundance: once; CDR3nt: TGTGCCAGCAAAGGGCCTGAAGCTTTCTTT; CDR3aa: CASKGPEAFF
v_gene: TRBV11-3; j_gene: TRBJ2-1; d_gene: NA; abundance: NA; CDR3nt: TGTGCCAGCAGCTTAGACTCTGACAATGAGCAGTTCTTC; CDR3aa: CASSLDSDNEQFF
v_gene: TRBV3-1/TRBV3-2; j_gene: TRBJ2-5; d_gene: NA; abundance: NA; CDR3nt: TGTGCCAGCAGCCAAGATGTCGGGATGGCCCAAGAGACCCAGTACTTC; CDR3aa: CASSQDVGMAQETQYF
v_gene: TRBV11-3; j_gene: TRBJ1-1; d_gene: TRBD1; abundance: NA; CDR3nt: TGTGCCAGCAGCCCCGGGGGACAGGTAGGAACTGAAGCTTTCTTT; CDR3aa: CASSPGGQVGTEAFF
v_gene: TRBV4-2; j_gene: TRBJ2-3; d_gene: NA; abundance: NA; CDR3nt: TGTGCCAGCAGCCAAGATCGGAGCGGGTTGCCCTATTTT; CDR3aa: CASSQDRSGLPYF
v_gene: TRBV7-9; j_gene: TRBJ1-1; d_gene: NA; abundance: NA; CDR3nt: TGTGCCAGCAGGTCGGGGATGAACACTGAAGCTTTCTTT; CDR3aa: CASRSGMNTEAFF
v_gene: TRBV7-2; j_gene: TRBJ2-2; d_gene: TRBD2; abundance: NA; CDR3nt: TGTGCCAGCAGCCCGAGGGGGACTAGCGGAACCGGGGAGCTGTTTTTT; CDR3aa: CASSPRGTSGTGELFF
v_gene: TRBV2; j_gene: TRBJ2-7; d_gene: TRBD2; abundance: few; CDR3nt: TGTGCCACGGCGGGTAGCGGGAGCTACGAGCAGTACTTC; CDR3aa: CATAGSGSYEQYF
v_gene: TRBV20-1; j_gene: TRBJ2-1; d_gene: TRBD2; abundance: NA; CDR3nt: TGCAGTGCTAGCCCACTAGCGGAGCAGTTCTTC; CDR3aa: CSASPLAEQFF
v_gene: TRBV19; j_gene: TRBJ1-2; d_gene: TRBD1; abundance: NA; CDR3nt: TGTGCCAGTAGTACCCAGACAGGGGGCGCGTTTGGCTACACCTTC; CDR3aa: CASSTQTGGAFGYTF
v_gene: TRBV18; j_gene: TRBJ2-2; d_gene: NA; abundance: NA; CDR3nt: TGTGCCAGCTCACTCGCCTGGAGGGCCACCGGGGAGCTGTTTTTT; CDR3aa: CASSLAWRATGELFF
v_gene: TRBV7-8; j_gene: TRBJ2-7; d_gene: NA; abundance: NA; CDR3nt: TGTGCCAGCAGCTTATCACAGAACTACGAGCAGTACTTC; CDR3aa: CASSLSQNYEQYF
v_gene: TRBV10-1; j_gene: TRBJ1-3; d_gene: NA; abundance: NA; CDR3nt: TGCGCCAGCAGTGAGTCGGGTGACATGTTGGGAAACACCATATATTTT; CDR3aa: CASSESGDMLGNTIYF
v_gene: TRBV7-6; j_gene: TRBJ2-2; d_gene: TRBD1; abundance: NA; CDR3nt: TGTGCCAGCAGCTTAGGCTCGACAGGGCACACCGGGGAGCTGTTTTTT; CDR3aa: CASSLGSTGHTGELFF
v_gene: TRBV7-2; j_gene: TRBJ1-1; d_gene: NA; abundance: once; CDR3nt: TGTGCCAGCAGCTTAGAATGGGCCCAGGCTTTCTTT; CDR3aa: CASSLEWAQAFF
v_gene: TRBV4-1; j_gene: TRBJ2-4; d_gene: NA; abundance: NA; CDR3nt: TGCGCCAGCAGCCAAGGGGTTGGGGACATTCAGTACTTC; CDR3aa: CASSQGVGDIQYF
v_gene: TRBV19; j_gene: TRBJ2-2; d_gene: NA; abundance: NA; CDR3nt: TGTGCCACGGAGAGGGGTCCGAACACCGGGGAGCTGTTTTTT; CDR3aa: CATERGPNTGELFF
v_gene: TRBV29-1; j_gene: TRBJ1-1; d_gene: NA; abundance: NA; CDR3nt: TGCAGCTCCCCGGACACTGAAGCTTTCTTT; CDR3aa: CSSPDTEAFF
v_gene: TRBV4-3; j_gene: TRBJ1-5; d_gene: NA; abundance: NA; CDR3nt: TGCGCCAGCAGCCCTGATACGGGGGGGGGTCAGCCCCAGCATTTT; CDR3aa: CASSPDTGGGQPQHF